These T cell receptor beta chains were read from a single sample in a study of Graves' ophthalmopathy and Graves' hyperthyroidism. Using its own MiXCR run on the multiplex PCR reads, TCRdb lists one record per CDR3 protein. The data show just over 600,000 distinct CDR3 sequences, about 20% seen once. Sequenced material: peripheral blood. The receptors here all came from a woman aged 18 to 35 with stable Graves' hyperthyroidism. Some clones in this sample may be carry-over from other donors' samples. Both conserved end residues are part of each CDR3. D genes are given only for firm matches. Size is omitted from some rows. Given values are once, few, many or a class for expanded clones.

TRBJ2-5	TRBD2	few	TRBV3-1	TGTGCCAGCAGCCCCCTAAGCGGGGGGTCGGCCCAGTACTTC	CASSPLSGGSAQYF
TRBJ1-6	-	many	TRBV27	TGTGCCAGCAGTGACGGGCTAGGCTATAATTCACCCCTCCACTTT	CASSDGLGYNSPLHF
TRBJ1-6	-	-	TRBV20-1	TGCAGTGCTAGGCGGCCAGGGGATAATTCACCCCTCCACTTT	CSARRPGDNSPLHF
TRBJ1-5	-	many	TRBV6-1	TGTGCCAGTGGGCGGACAGATGGCAATCAGCCCCAGCATTTT	CASGRTDGNQPQHF
TRBJ2-5	-	many	TRBV4-1	TGCGCCAGCAGCCAAGATACCGGTGAACAAGAGACCCAGTACTTC	CASSQDTGEQETQYF
TRBJ2-5	-	many	TRBV11-1	TGTGCCAGCAGCTTATGGAAAGCGGCCCAAGAGACCCAGTACTTC	CASSLWKAAQETQYF
TRBJ1-5	-	few	TRBV12-3/TRBV12-4	TGTGCCAGCAGTTTAGGGGAGATTTACAATCAGCCCCAGCATTTT	CASSLGEIYNQPQHF
TRBJ1-1	-	once	TRBV24-1	TGTGCCACCAGTGAGGGGCGCGACACTGAAGCTTTCTTT	CATSEGRDTEAFF
TRBJ2-5	-	-	TRBV10-3	TGTGCCGCGGACAATGGGGGGACCCAGTACTTC	CAADNGGTQYF
TRBJ1-1	-	many	TRBV11-2	TGTGCCAGCAGCTTAAGCAGGGCCCTCTCGAACACTGAAGCTTTCTTT	CASSLSRALSNTEAFF
TRBJ1-1	-	few	TRBV7-8	TGTGCCAGCAGCTTCGACGGCAGGCTCACTGAAGCTTTCTTT	CASSFDGRLTEAFF
TRBJ1-1	-	few	TRBV5-1	TGCGCCAGCAGCTTCTCCACCGTAAACACTGAAGCTTTCTTT	CASSFSTVNTEAFF
TRBJ2-7	-	many	TRBV2	TGTGCCAGCAGTGATGAGGTTTTGGCGGGGGCTCAGGGGTACTTC	CASSDEVLAGAQGYF
TRBJ1-2	TRBD1	-	TRBV6-2/TRBV6-3	TGTGCCAGCAGTTACTCCCGGGACAGGGGCGATGGCTACACCTTC	CASSYSRDRGDGYTF
TRBJ1-1	TRBD1	few	TRBV6-2/TRBV6-3	TGTGCCAGCAGAATGACAGGGTTGGGCACTGAAGCTTTCTTT	CASRMTGLGTEAFF
TRBJ1-1	-	many	TRBV27	TGTGCCAGCAGTATCCACACCCGTACTGAAGCTTTCTTT	CASSIHTRTEAFF
TRBJ2-5	-	many	TRBV12-3/TRBV12-4	TGTGCCAGCAGCACGCATCTATGGGAGACCCAGTACTTC	CASSTHLWETQYF